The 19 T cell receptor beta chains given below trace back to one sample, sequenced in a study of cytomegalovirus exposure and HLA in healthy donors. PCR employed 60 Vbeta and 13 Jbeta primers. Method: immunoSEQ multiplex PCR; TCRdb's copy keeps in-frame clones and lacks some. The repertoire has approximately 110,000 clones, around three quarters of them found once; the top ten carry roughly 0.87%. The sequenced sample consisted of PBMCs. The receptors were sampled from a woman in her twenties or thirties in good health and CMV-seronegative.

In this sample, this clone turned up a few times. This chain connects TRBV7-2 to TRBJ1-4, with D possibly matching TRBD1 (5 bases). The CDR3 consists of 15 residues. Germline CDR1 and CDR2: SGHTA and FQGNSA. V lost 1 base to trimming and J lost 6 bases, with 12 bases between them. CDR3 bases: TGTGCCAGCAGCTTAGGGCCCGGGGGTGATGAAAAACTGTTTTTT. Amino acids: CASSLGPGGDEKLFF.

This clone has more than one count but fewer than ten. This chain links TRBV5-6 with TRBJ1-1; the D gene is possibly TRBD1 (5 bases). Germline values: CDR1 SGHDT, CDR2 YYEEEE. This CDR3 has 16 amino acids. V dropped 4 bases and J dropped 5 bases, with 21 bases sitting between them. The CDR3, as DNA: TGTGCCAGCAGCCCCGACCTAGTAGGGGTGGTTACTGAAGCTTTCTTT. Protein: CASSPDLVGVVTEAFF.

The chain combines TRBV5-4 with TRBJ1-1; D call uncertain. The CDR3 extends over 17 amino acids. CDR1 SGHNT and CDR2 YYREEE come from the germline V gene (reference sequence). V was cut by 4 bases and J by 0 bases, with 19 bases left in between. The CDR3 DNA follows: TGTGCCAGCAGCGCACCCGCGGGATCCCACATGAACACTGAAGCTTTCTTT. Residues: CASSAPAGSHMNTEAFF.

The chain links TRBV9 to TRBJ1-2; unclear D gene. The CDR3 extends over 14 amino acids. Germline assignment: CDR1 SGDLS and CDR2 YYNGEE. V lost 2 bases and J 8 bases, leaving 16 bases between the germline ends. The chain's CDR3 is CASSVGPSGSGYTF. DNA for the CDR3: TGTGCCAGCAGCGTCGGACCCTCGGGGTCCGGCTACACCTTC.

CDR3 sequence reads: CASSIGEGLAGQPQHF. The CDR3, as DNA: TGTGCCAGCAGTATAGGGGAAGGGCTTGCTGGTCAGCCCCAGCATTTT. The chain recombines TRBV4-2 with TRBJ1-5; TRBD1 is a possible D gene (5 bases). The CDR3 totals 16 residues. V lost 6 bases to trimming and J lost 6 bases, with 21 bases between them. The germline V gene encodes CDR1 LGHNA and CDR2 YNFKEQ.

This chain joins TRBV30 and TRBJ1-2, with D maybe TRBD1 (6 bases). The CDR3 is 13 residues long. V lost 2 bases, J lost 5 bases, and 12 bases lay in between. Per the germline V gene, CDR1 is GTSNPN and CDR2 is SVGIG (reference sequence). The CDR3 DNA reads TGTGCCTGGAGTTTGCAAGGGGGATATGGCTACACCTTC. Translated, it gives CAWSLQGGYGYTF. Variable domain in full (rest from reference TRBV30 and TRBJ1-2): SQTIHQWPATLVQPVGSPLSLECTVEGTSNPNLYWYRQAAGRGLQLLFYSVGIGQISSEVPQNLSASRPQDRQFILSSKKLLLSDSGFYLCAWSLQGGYGYTFGSGTRLTVV.

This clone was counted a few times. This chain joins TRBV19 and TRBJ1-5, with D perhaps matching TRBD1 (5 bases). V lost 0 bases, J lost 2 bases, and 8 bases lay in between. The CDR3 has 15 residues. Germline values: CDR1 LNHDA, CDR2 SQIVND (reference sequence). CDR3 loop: CASSIDRVGNQPQHF. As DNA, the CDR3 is TGTGCCAGTAGTATAGACAGGGTTGGCAATCAGCCCCAGCATTTT.

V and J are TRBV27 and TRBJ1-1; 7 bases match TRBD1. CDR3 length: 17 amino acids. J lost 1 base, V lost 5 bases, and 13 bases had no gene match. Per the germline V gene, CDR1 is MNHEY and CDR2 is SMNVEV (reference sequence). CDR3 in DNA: TGTGCCAGCAGTCCGCCCTTCCCGACAGGGTGGAACACTGAAGCTTTCTTT. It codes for CASSPPFPTGWNTEAFF.

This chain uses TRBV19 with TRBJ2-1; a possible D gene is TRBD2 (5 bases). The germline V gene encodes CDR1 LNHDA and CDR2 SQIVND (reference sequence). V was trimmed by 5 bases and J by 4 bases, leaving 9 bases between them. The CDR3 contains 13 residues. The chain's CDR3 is CASSHGEYNEQFF. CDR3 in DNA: TGTGCCAGTAGTCACGGGGAGTACAATGAGCAGTTCTTC. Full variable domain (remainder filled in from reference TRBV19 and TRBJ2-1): DGGITQSPKYLFRKEGQNVTLSCEQNLNHDAMYWYRQDPGQGLRLIYYSQIVNDFQKGDIAEGYSVSREKKESFPLTVTSAQKNPTAFYLCASSHGEYNEQFFGPGTRLTVL.

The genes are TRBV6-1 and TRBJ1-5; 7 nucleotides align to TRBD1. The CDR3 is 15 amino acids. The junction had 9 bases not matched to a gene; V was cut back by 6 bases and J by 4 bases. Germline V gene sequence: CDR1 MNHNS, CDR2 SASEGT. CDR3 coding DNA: TGTGCCAGCAGAAATTCCGGGACAGTGAATCAGCCCCAGCATTTT. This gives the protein CASRNSGTVNQPQHF.

CDR3 DNA: TGTGCCAGCAGCTCTCCCGCAACTTACACTGAAGCTTTCTTT. Translation: CASSSPATYTEAFF. The rearrangement joins TRBV11-1 to TRBJ1-1; D unclear. The CDR3 has 14 amino acids. The V gene's germline CDR1 is SGHAT and CDR2 FQDESV (reference sequence). Trimming cost V 4 bases and J 3 bases, with 12 bases left between them.

The CDR3 region is CASRRNRATNEKLFF. As DNA, the CDR3 is TGTGCCAGCAGGAGAAACAGGGCCACTAATGAAAAACTGTTTTTT. J is TRBJ1-4 and V is TRBV6-5; D perhaps matches TRBD1 (6 bases). CDR1 MNHEY and CDR2 SVGAGI come from the germline V gene. With 6 bases removed from V and 2 bases from J, the gap between germline ends came to 13 bases. This CDR3 has 15 residues.

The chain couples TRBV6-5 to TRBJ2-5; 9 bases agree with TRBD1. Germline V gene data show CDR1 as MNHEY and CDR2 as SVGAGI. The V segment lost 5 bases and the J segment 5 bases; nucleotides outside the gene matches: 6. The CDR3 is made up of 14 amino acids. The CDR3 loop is CASSRGTGRETQYF. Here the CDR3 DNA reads TGTGCCAGCAGTCGGGGGACAGGGCGGGAGACCCAGTACTTC.

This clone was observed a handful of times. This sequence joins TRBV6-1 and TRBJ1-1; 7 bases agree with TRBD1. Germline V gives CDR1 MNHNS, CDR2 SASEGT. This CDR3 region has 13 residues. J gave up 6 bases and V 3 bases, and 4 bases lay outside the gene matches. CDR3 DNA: TGTGCCAGCAGTGACCGACAGGGTCCTGAAGCTTTCTTT. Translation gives CASSDRQGPEAFF.

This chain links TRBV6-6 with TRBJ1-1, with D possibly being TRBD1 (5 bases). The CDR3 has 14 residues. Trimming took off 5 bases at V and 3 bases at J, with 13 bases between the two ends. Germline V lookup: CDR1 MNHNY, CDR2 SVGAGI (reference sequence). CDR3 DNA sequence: TGTGCCAGCAGTGTTGCGGGAGGGGACACTGAAGCTTTCTTT. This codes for CASSVAGGDTEAFF.

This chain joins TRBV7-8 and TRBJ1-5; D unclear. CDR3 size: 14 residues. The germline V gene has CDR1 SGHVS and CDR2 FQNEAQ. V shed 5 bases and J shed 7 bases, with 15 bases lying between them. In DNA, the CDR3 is TGTGCCAGCAGCATGAGAGGGCTGGGGCAGCCCCAGCATTTT. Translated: CASSMRGLGQPQHF.

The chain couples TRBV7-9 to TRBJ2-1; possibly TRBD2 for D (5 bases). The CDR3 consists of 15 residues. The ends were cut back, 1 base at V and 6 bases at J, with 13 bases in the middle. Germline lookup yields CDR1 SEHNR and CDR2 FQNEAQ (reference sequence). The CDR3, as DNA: TGTGCCAGCAGCTTAGGAGGGATGGTCGTCAATGAGCAGTTCTTC. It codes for CASSLGGMVVNEQFF.

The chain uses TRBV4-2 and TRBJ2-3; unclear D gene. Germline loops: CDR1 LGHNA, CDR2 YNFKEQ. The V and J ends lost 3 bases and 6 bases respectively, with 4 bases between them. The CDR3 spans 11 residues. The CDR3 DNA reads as TGTGCCAGCAGCCAGGGCGATACGCAGTATTTT. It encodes CASSQGDTQYF.

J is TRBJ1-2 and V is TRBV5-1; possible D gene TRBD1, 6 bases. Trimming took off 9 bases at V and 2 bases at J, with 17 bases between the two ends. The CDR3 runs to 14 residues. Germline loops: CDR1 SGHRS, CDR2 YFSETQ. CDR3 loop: CATRGGEWNYGYTF. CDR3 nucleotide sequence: TGCGCCACCAGGGGCGGGGAATGGAACTATGGCTACACCTTC.